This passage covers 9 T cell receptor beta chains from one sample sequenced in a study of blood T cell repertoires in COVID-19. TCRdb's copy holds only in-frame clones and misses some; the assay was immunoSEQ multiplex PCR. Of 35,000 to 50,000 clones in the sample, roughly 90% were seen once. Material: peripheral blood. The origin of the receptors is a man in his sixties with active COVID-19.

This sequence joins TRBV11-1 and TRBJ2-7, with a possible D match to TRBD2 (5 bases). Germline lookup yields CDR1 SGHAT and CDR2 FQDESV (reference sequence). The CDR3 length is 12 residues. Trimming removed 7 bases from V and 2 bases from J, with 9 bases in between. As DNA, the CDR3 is TGTGCCAGCACCGGACTTACCTACGAGCAGTACTTC. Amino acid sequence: CASTGLTYEQYF.

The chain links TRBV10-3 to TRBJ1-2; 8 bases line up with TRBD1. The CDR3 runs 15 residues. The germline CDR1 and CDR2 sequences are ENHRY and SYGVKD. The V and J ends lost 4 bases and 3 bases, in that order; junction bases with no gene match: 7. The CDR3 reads CAISGGQGADYGYTF. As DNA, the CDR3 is TGTGCCATCAGTGGAGGGCAGGGGGCGGACTATGGCTACACCTTC.

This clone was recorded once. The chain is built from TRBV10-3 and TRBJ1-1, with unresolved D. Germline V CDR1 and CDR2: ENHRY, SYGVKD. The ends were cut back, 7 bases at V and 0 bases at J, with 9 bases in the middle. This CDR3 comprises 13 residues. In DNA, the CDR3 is TGTGCCATCACCCCAGTTGTGAACACTGAAGCTTTCTTT. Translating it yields CAITPVVNTEAFF.

The CDR3 DNA reads as TGTGCCAGTAGTGTACAGGGGGGGAACACTGAAGCTTTCTTT. Amino acid sequence: CASSVQGGNTEAFF. This chain connects TRBV19 to TRBJ1-1; TRBD1 matches 8 bases. Germline assignment: CDR1 LNHDA and CDR2 SQIVND (reference sequence). V lost 5 bases to trimming and J lost 1 base; unmatched junction nucleotides: 3. This CDR3 is 14 amino acids long.

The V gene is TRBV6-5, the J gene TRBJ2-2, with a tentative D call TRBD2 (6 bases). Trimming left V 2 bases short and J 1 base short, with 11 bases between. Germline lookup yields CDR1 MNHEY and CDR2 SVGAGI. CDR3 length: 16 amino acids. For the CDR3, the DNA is TGTGCCAGCAGTTACCGTGGTAGCGGGAACACCGGGGAGCTGTTTTTT. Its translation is CASSYRGSGNTGELFF.

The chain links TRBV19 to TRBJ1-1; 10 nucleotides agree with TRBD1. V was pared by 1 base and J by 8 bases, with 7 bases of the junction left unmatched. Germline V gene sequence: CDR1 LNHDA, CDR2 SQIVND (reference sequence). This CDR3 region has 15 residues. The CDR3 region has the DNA TGTGCCAGTAGTATAGGGGCCCGGACAGGGGGAGAAGCTTTCTTT. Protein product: CASSIGARTGGEAFF.

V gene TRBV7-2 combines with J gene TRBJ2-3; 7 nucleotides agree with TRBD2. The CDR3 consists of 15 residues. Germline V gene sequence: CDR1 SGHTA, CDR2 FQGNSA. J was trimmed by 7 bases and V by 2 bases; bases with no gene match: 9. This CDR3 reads CASSLWGGSEYTQYF. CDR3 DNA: TGTGCCAGCAGCTTATGGGGGGGGAGTGAGTATACGCAGTATTTT. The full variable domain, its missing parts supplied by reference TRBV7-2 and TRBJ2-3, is GAGVSQSPSNKVTEKGKDVELRCDPISGHTALYWYRQSLGQGLEFLIYFQGNSAPDKSGLPSDRFSAERTGGSVSTLTIQRTQQEDSAVYLCASSLWGGSEYTQYFGPGTRLTVL.

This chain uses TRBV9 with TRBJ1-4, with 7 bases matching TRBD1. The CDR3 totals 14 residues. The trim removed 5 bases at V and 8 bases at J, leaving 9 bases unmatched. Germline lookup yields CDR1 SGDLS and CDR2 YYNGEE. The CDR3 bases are TGTGCCAGCAGTCCGGGACAGACGTTCGAAAAACTGTTTTTT. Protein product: CASSPGQTFEKLFF.

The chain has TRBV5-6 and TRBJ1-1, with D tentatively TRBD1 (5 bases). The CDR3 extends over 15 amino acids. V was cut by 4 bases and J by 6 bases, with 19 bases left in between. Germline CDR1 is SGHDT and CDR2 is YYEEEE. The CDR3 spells CASSLLAGGSSEAFF. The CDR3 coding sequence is TGTGCCAGCAGCCTCCTTGCGGGGGGATCCTCTGAAGCTTTCTTT.